These 8 T cell receptor beta chains were all obtained from the same sample, sequenced in a study of blood T cell repertoires in COVID-19. Libraries were prepared by immunoSEQ multiplex PCR; TCRdb keeps only in-frame clonotypes and omits some of them. The sample includes 80,000 to 90,000 clones, over 75% of them seen just once. Sequencing was performed on peripheral blood. The receptors here all came from a woman in her 70s with acute or convalescent COVID-19.

The rearrangement uses TRBV4-1 and TRBJ2-5; 12 positions agree with TRBD2. Germline trimming cut 4 bases from V and 1 base from J; bases unmatched to any gene: 4. This CDR3 contains 16 residues. Per germline, CDR1 MGHRA and CDR2 YSYEKL. The CDR3 nucleotides are TGCGCCAGCAGCCGGCCTAGCGGGGGGGCCCAAGAGACCCAGTACTTC. Its protein product is CASSRPSGGAQETQYF.

V and J are TRBV6-5 and TRBJ2-5, with D tentatively TRBD1 (5 bases). Per the germline V gene, CDR1 is MNHEY and CDR2 is SVGAGI. The V gene lost 5 bases and the J gene lost 5 bases, with 12 bases spanning the gap. The CDR3 contains 13 residues. The CDR3 sequence: CASSTRVTETQYF. The CDR3 DNA reads TGTGCCAGCAGTACCAGGGTTACTGAGACCCAGTACTTC.

This chain links TRBV9 with TRBJ1-1; no firm D call. Trimming removed 3 bases at V and 4 bases at J, with 19 bases between. The CDR3 consists of 16 residues. CDR1 SGDLS and CDR2 YYNGEE come from the germline V gene. CDR3 loop: CASSDYYGRVSTEAFF. The CDR3 coding sequence is TGTGCCAGCAGCGACTATTACGGGAGGGTGAGCACTGAAGCTTTCTTT.

The J gene is TRBJ2-3, the V gene TRBV6-2 or TRBV6-3, with D perhaps matching TRBD2 (5 bases). Germline CDR1 is MNHEY and CDR2 is SVGEGT. The CDR3 is 15 amino acids. The V and J ends lost 5 bases and 2 bases respectively, with 14 bases between them. As DNA, the CDR3 is TGTGCCAGCAGTCTGTGGGAGTCGGTCACAGATACGCAGTATTTT. Translating it yields CASSLWESVTDTQYF.

The V call is TRBV28, the J call TRBJ2-1; 14 bases agree with TRBD2. This CDR3 region has 18 residues. Germline trimming cut 1 base from V and 8 bases from J; bases unmatched to any gene: 10. The V gene's germline CDR1 is MDHEN and CDR2 SYDVKM. CDR3 nucleotides: TGTGCCAGCAGTTTATTAGTCCCGCGGACTAGCGGGGGGCATGAGCAGTTCTTC. Translating gives CASSLLVPRTSGGHEQFF.

In its sample, this clone was seen once. This chain connects TRBV3-1 (or the pseudogene TRBV3-2) to TRBJ2-3; no firm D call. This CDR3 is built from 14 residues. Germline CDR1 and CDR2: LGHDT and YNNKEL (reference sequence). The V gene lost 5 bases and the J gene lost 2 bases, with 11 bases spanning the gap. CDR3 sequence reads: CASSSRQFTDTQYF. The CDR3 nucleotides read TGTGCCAGCAGCTCACGACAATTCACAGATACGCAGTATTTT.

The V and J genes are TRBV18 and TRBJ1-1; 8 bases line up with TRBD1. Germline assignment: CDR1 KGHSH and CDR2 LQKENI. V was pared by 5 bases and J by 0 bases, with 8 bases of the junction left unmatched. CDR3 length equals 16 residues. The CDR3 DNA sequence: TGTGCCAGCTCAGTGGACAGGGCCCGTGTGAACACTGAAGCTTTCTTT. This codes for CASSVDRARVNTEAFF.

The chain combines TRBV15 with TRBJ1-5; D gene unclear. V dropped 0 bases and J dropped 3 bases, with 9 bases sitting between them. The CDR3 runs 15 residues. Per the germline V gene, CDR1 is LNHNV and CDR2 is YYDKDF (reference sequence). CDR3 amino acids: CATSRDAVVNQPQHF. Here the CDR3 DNA reads TGTGCCACCAGCAGAGATGCGGTCGTCAATCAGCCCCAGCATTTT.